Listed here are 24 T cell receptor beta chains from one sample, sequenced in a study of blood T cells in healthy people across ages. It was with a sample-barcoded 5' primer and a J-beta primer mix that a second PCR of roughly 7 to 12 cycles was run. TCRdb reanalysed the 5' RACE reads using MiXCR and keeps one entry per CDR3 protein. The table includes around 990,000 distinct CDR3 sequences, approximately 25% detected once. This sample also belongs to another study, concerning T cells of mothers and their children.

Sequencing input: blood. The source of these receptors is a girl aged 2-9 years in good health.

The V and J genes are TRBV6-5 and TRBJ1-1; no definite D call. Germline V gene lookup returns CDR1 MNHEY and CDR2 SVGAGI. This CDR3 comprises 14 residues. The V end lost 6 bases, the J end lost 5 bases, and 16 bases lay between the germline ends. CDR3 sequence: CASSHITGTTEAFF. The CDR3 DNA is TGTGCCAGCAGCCACATCACGGGTACGACTGAAGCTTTCTTT.

A few counts support this clonotype. The genes are TRBV7-2 and TRBJ2-5; D unclear. The J call may be incorrect, as the DNA end agrees better with TRBJ2-7. From germline, CDR1 is SGHTA and CDR2 FQGNSA. This CDR3 region has 14 residues. The chain's CDR3 is CASSLGGIPYEQYF. The CDR3 bases are TGTGCCAGCAGCTTGGGCGGAATACCCTACGAGCAGTACTTC.

The chain recombines TRBV9 with TRBJ2-2; D not certain. The CDR3 spans 16 residues. Germline V lookup: CDR1 SGDLS, CDR2 YYNGEE. V lost 4 bases to trimming and J lost 7 bases, with 20 bases between them. The CDR3: CASSPRPWLENGELFF. The CDR3 bases are TGTGCCAGCAGCCCCCGTCCGTGGCTTGAGAACGGGGAGCTGTTTTTT.

This clonotype has only a few counts. V gene TRBV29-1 combines with J gene TRBJ2-3; 9 bases agree with TRBD1. Germline V gene sequence: CDR1 SQVTM, CDR2 ANQGSEA. The CDR3 runs 13 residues. Trimming cost V 6 bases and J 6 bases; bases outside gene matches: 7. CDR3 sequence: CSVRTGEEDTQYF. The CDR3 region has the DNA TGCAGCGTCCGGACAGGGGAAGAGGATACGCAGTATTTT.

The rearrangement uses TRBV7-2 and TRBJ2-6; D not resolved. V lost 5 bases, J lost 5 bases, and 10 bases lay in between. Germline loops: CDR1 SGHTA, CDR2 FQGNSA. The CDR3 runs 14 residues. In DNA form, the CDR3 reads TGTGCCAGCAGCCTCCCGGTAAGGGCCAACGTCCTGACTTTC. Translating gives CASSLPVRANVLTF.

This clonotype was found a few times. This chain uses TRBV2 with TRBJ2-3, with D perhaps matching TRBD2 (5 bases). V was clipped by 0 bases and J by 5 bases, with 18 bases between them. Germline CDR1 and CDR2: SNHLY and FYNNEI. The CDR3 is made up of 17 amino acids. The CDR3 coding sequence is TGTGCCAGCAGTGAAGCGGGGAGACTCCCTGGGGAAGATACGCAGTATTTT. As protein: CASSEAGRLPGEDTQYF.

This clonotype turned up a few times. CDR3 in amino acids: CASSFSLGGGGEQFF. Here the CDR3 DNA reads TGTGCCAGCAGCTTTAGTCTGGGGGGGGGCGGTGAGCAGTTCTTC. This chain connects TRBV7-3 to TRBJ2-1; tentative D call: TRBD2 (7 bases). Per germline, CDR1 SGHTA and CDR2 FQGTGA. This CDR3 region has 15 residues. V lost 3 bases to trimming and J lost 9 bases, with 18 bases between them.

This clonotype has just one count. The chain links TRBV20-1 to TRBJ1-2; no definite D call. Per germline, CDR1 DFQATT and CDR2 SNEGSKA (reference sequence). CDR3 length: 11 amino acids. Trimming took 4 bases from V and 6 from J, leaving 9 bases between them. CDR3 residues: CSATVRDGYTF. The CDR3 nucleotides are TGCAGTGCTACCGTAAGGGATGGCTACACCTTC.

This clonotype was detected only a few times. This rearrangement joins TRBV4-2 to TRBJ2-2; 8 nucleotides match TRBD2. Trimming took 1 base from V and 4 from J; bases not matched to a gene: 2. Germline assignment: CDR1 LGHNA and CDR2 YNFKEQ. This CDR3 is built from 15 residues. In DNA form, the CDR3 reads TGTGCCAGCAGCCAAGGCGGGGGGCTCACCGGGGAGCTGTTTTTT. This encodes CASSQGGGLTGELFF.

This clonotype has just a few counts. The chain recombines TRBV29-1 with TRBJ1-1, with 9 bases aligning to TRBD1. Per the germline V gene, CDR1 is SQVTM and CDR2 is ANQGSEA. The CDR3 is 14 residues long. Trimming cost V 0 bases and J 6 bases; bases outside gene matches: 5. Here the CDR3 reads CSVEEGQGKAEAFF. DNA of the CDR3: TGCAGCGTTGAAGAAGGACAGGGGAAGGCTGAAGCTTTCTTT.

The V gene is TRBV3-1, the J gene TRBJ1-4; no definite D call. Germline V gene sequence: CDR1 LGHDT, CDR2 YNNKEL (reference sequence). This CDR3 comprises 17 residues. V dropped 2 bases and J dropped 4 bases, with 17 bases sitting between them. CDR3 in amino acids: CASSQLVPVHDNEKLFF. CDR3 in DNA: TGTGCCAGCAGCCAATTAGTTCCGGTCCACGATAATGAAAAACTGTTTTTT.

The table lists this clonotype with a few counts. The rearrangement links TRBV6-1 to TRBJ1-6; D is unclear. Germline V gives CDR1 MNHNS, CDR2 SASEGT. Trimming cost V 6 bases and J 0 bases, with 15 bases left between them. This CDR3 region has 17 residues. The CDR3 nucleotides read TGTGCCAGCAGAGGAGACCCTTCCAACTCCTATAATTCACCCCTCCACTTT. It codes for CASRGDPSNSYNSPLHF.

In this sample, this clonotype turned up a few times. The rearrangement links TRBV6-1 to TRBJ2-7; possible D gene TRBD2, 6 bases. Germline V lookup: CDR1 MNHNS, CDR2 SASEGT. The length of the CDR3 is 15 residues. V was shortened by 0 bases and J by 2 bases, with 11 bases between the two germline ends. In nucleotides, the CDR3 is TGTGCCAGCAGTGAAGCGGGCGGGGAAGCCTACGAGCAGTACTTC. It yields the protein CASSEAGGEAYEQYF.

This clonotype was seen only a few times. The CDR3 DNA sequence: TGCAGCGTTACCTTCCGAGACAGGGGACCGAACACTGAAGCTTTCTTT. Residues: CSVTFRDRGPNTEAFF. The chain links TRBV29-1 to TRBJ1-1; 8 bases map to TRBD1. With 5 bases clipped from V and 1 base from J, the junction kept 12 bases outside the gene matches. CDR3 length equals 16 residues. From germline, CDR1 is SQVTM and CDR2 ANQGSEA.

The chain uses TRBV5-1 and TRBJ1-2; 7 nucleotides line up with TRBD1. CDR1 SGHRS and CDR2 YFSETQ come from the germline V gene. Trimming took 5 bases from V and 7 from J; bases not matched to a gene: 14. The CDR3 covers 15 residues. The CDR3 region is CASRAEQGNSGGYTF. The CDR3 region has the DNA TGCGCCAGCAGAGCAGAACAGGGGAACTCGGGTGGCTACACCTTC. Looking up the rest from reference TRBV5-1 and TRBJ1-2 gives the full variable domain: KAGVTQTPRYLIKTRGQQVTLSCSPISGHRSVSWYQQTPGQGLQFLFEYFSETQRNKGNFPGRFSGRQFSNSRSEMNVSTLELGDSALYLCASRAEQGNSGGYTFGSGTRLTVV.

This clonotype was detected a few times. This sequence joins TRBV20-1 and TRBJ1-5, with D maybe TRBD1 (6 bases). The CDR3 contains 17 residues. CDR1 and CDR2 from the germline V gene are DFQATT and SNEGSKA (reference sequence). V gave up 1 base and J gave up 4 bases, with 20 bases separating them. This CDR3 is CSARARQGPVGNQPQHF. CDR3 nucleotide sequence: TGCAGTGCTAGAGCCCGCCAGGGGCCAGTGGGGAATCAGCCCCAGCATTTT.

CDR3 DNA sequence: TGTGCCAGCAGCCAGGCAGGGGTCAGGCCTGAAGCTTTCTTT. Protein: CASSQAGVRPEAFF. The genes are TRBV3-1 and TRBJ1-1; a possible D gene is TRBD1 (6 bases). CDR1 LGHDT and CDR2 YNNKEL come from the germline V gene (reference sequence). The CDR3 extends over 14 amino acids. Trimming left V 3 bases short and J 6 bases short, with 14 bases between.

This clonotype was detected only a few times. The V gene is TRBV6-2 or TRBV6-3, the J gene TRBJ1-1, with TRBD1 as a possible D gene (5 bases). The germline gives CDR1 MNHEY, CDR2 SVGEGT. This CDR3 has 12 residues. Trimming removed 5 bases at V and 7 bases at J, with 11 bases between. In DNA, the CDR3 is TGTGCCAGCAGTCTGGGGGAGTTTGAAGCTTTCTTT. Protein: CASSLGEFEAFF.

Only a few counts were recorded for this clonotype. The V call is TRBV29-1, the J call TRBJ2-7, with D unclear. Germline CDR1 SQVTM, CDR2 ANQGSEA. V gave up 4 bases and J gave up 2 bases, with 6 bases separating them. This CDR3 is built from 11 residues. This chain's CDR3 is CSVVWTYEQYF. CDR3 DNA sequence: TGCAGCGTTGTCTGGACCTACGAGCAGTACTTC.

This clonotype was detected only a few times. The rearrangement uses TRBV11-2 and TRBJ2-5, with a tentative D call TRBD2 (6 bases). Germline assignment: CDR1 SGHAT and CDR2 FQNNGV. The CDR3 covers 14 residues. With 3 bases removed from V and 3 bases from J, the gap between germline ends came to 11 bases. The CDR3 DNA reads as TGTGCCAGCAGCTTGCTTCGGGAGAAAGAGACCCAGTACTTC. Protein product: CASSLLREKETQYF.

The sample holds a few counts of this clonotype. This chain's CDR3 is CSVGGPWSGGDEQYF. CDR3 coding DNA: TGCAGCGTTGGGGGCCCTTGGTCCGGAGGGGACGAGCAGTACTTC. The gene calls are TRBV29-1 and TRBJ2-7, with D perhaps matching TRBD2 (6 bases). There are 15 residues in the CDR3. Trimming shortened V by 4 bases and J by 5 bases, and 21 bases separated the two germline ends. Per the germline V gene, CDR1 is SQVTM and CDR2 is ANQGSEA.

The chain has TRBV3-1 and TRBJ2-3; TRBD2 agrees at 12 bases. The CDR3 is 16 amino acids. V lost 5 bases, J lost 4 bases, and 7 bases stayed unmatched. The germline V gene encodes CDR1 LGHDT and CDR2 YNNKEL (reference sequence). The CDR3 nucleotides are TGTGCCAGCAGCACCCGACTAGCGGGAGAAGCAGATACGCAGTATTTT. Protein product: CASSTRLAGEADTQYF.

This clonotype occurred a few times. The rearrangement links TRBV7-6 to TRBJ2-7; no reliable D call. The germline V gene encodes CDR1 SGHVS and CDR2 FNYEAQ. The CDR3 has 14 amino acids. Trimming stripped 5 bases from V and 2 bases from J, with 13 bases between. The CDR3 here is CASSGEPKTYEQYF. In DNA form, the CDR3 reads TGTGCCAGCAGCGGGGAACCGAAAACCTACGAGCAGTACTTC.

The V and J genes are TRBV20-1 and TRBJ2-5; 10 positions match TRBD2. The closer fit of TRBJ2-1 to the DNA end suggests the J call may be wrong. CDR3 length equals 15 residues. Germline CDR1 is DFQATT and CDR2 is SNEGSKA (reference sequence). The CDR3 protein is CSARDPLAGANEQFF. The CDR3, as DNA: TGCAGTGCTAGAGATCCCCTAGCGGGAGCCAATGAGCAGTTCTTC.